The sequence of this T cell receptor beta chain was determined in a study of graft-versus-host responses after intestinal transplantation. General study findings and limits: The authors found GvH clones in recipient marrow, some appearing first in ileum or blood.

The CDR3 has 15 residues. Germline-derived CDR1 and CDR2 are MNHGY and SVAAGI. Trimming removed 3 bases from V and 4 bases from J, with 15 bases in between. Cell sorting after the reaction yielded proliferating CFSE-low CD3+CD4+ and CD3+CD8+ responders. In this sample, this clone turned up a few times. The protocol was immunoSEQ multiplex PCR, while the TCRdb copy is restricted to in-frame clones and leaves out a portion. The sample has roughly 7,000 clones; 20% to 30% are singletons. The rearrangement uses TRBV6-9 and TRBJ1-2; no clear D. This receptor was obtained from a human patient who received an intestinal transplant. The starting material was alloreactive CD4+ T cells from a mixed lymphocyte reaction culture, obtained before intestinal transplant. Noted subset: CFSE-low proliferating T cells sorted from approximately six-day pre-transplant mixed lymphocyte reaction (GvH or HvG direction). CDR3 in amino acids: CASSYSLAGGYGYTF. The CDR3 DNA is TGTGCCAGCAGTTACTCGCTGGCTGGCGGCTATGGCTACACCTTC.